Each of the 16 T cell receptor beta chains below was sequenced from the same sample in a study of shared clonotypes between healthy human individuals. The assay was immunoSEQ multiplex PCR, and TCRdb's table has in-frame clones only and misses some. The data show around 700,000 clones, around 72% seen once. Input material: memory CD4+ T cells sorted from blood. Described subset: CD45RA-negative fraction. These receptor sequences come from a woman aged 30 to 39 in good health.

The chain uses TRBV11-2 and TRBJ2-1; a possible D gene is TRBD2 (6 bases). The germline V gene encodes CDR1 SGHAT and CDR2 FQNNGV. The ends were cut back, 4 bases at V and 2 bases at J, with 9 bases in the middle. The CDR3 runs 14 residues. The CDR3 spells CASSSTRAYNEQFF. The CDR3 DNA reads TGTGCCAGCAGCTCGACTAGGGCCTACAATGAGCAGTTCTTC. Filled out from reference TRBV11-2 and TRBJ2-1, the complete variable domain reads EAGVAQSPRYKIIEKRQSVAFWCNPISGHATLYWYQQILGQGPKLLIQFQNNGVVDDSQLPKDRFSAERLKGVDSTLKIQPAKLEDSAVYLCASSSTRAYNEQFFGPGTRLTVL.

The V and J genes are TRBV28 and TRBJ2-1; TRBD2 is a possible D gene (6 bases). The CDR3 has 12 amino acids. Trimming left V 10 bases short and J 8 bases short, with 15 bases between. Germline V gives CDR1 MDHEN, CDR2 SYDVKM. CDR3 bases: TGTGCCATAGGCGGGGCGGCATATGAGCAGTTCTTC. This encodes CAIGGAAYEQFF.

This clone was seen at least ten times. The V call is TRBV6-1, the J call TRBJ2-7; D may correspond to TRBD1 or TRBD2 (5 bases each). V lost 7 bases to trimming and J lost 0 bases, with 16 bases between them. The CDR3 sequence is 15 residues long. In germline, CDR1 is MNHNS, CDR2 SASEGT. The CDR3, as DNA: TGTGCCAGCAAACGGGACCCCCGGGGCTCCTACGAGCAGTACTTC. Protein sequence: CASKRDPRGSYEQYF.

The rearrangement uses TRBV2 and TRBJ2-3, with a tentative D call TRBD2 (6 bases). This CDR3 contains 14 residues. With 4 bases removed from V and 3 bases from J, the gap between germline ends came to 11 bases. Germline V lookup: CDR1 SNHLY, CDR2 FYNNEI. CDR3 residues: CASSAFGGTDTQYF. The CDR3 DNA reads as TGTGCCAGCAGTGCCTTTGGAGGGACAGATACGCAGTATTTT. The full variable domain, rest sourced from reference TRBV2 and TRBJ2-3, is EPEVTQTPSHQVTQMGQEVILRCVPISNHLYFYWYRQILGQKVEFLVSFYNNEISEKSEIFDDQFSVERPDGSNFTLKIRSTKLEDSAMYFCASSAFGGTDTQYFGPGTRLTVL.

The chain recombines TRBV5-6 with TRBJ2-1; D not resolved. V was cut by 3 bases and J by 6 bases, with 13 bases left in between. The CDR3 loop spans 14 amino acids. Germline V gives CDR1 SGHDT, CDR2 YYEEEE. The CDR3 sequence: CASSSRWVFNEQFF. DNA for the CDR3: TGTGCCAGCAGCTCTCGGTGGGTGTTCAATGAGCAGTTCTTC.

The rearrangement uses TRBV11-2 and TRBJ1-1; 7 positions match TRBD1. Germline V gene lookup returns CDR1 SGHAT and CDR2 FQNNGV. The CDR3 runs 16 residues. J gave up 1 base and V 2 bases, and 7 bases lay outside the gene matches. DNA of the CDR3: TGTGCCAGCAGCTTATTGAAGGGGGCCGCGAACACTGAAGCTTTCTTT. The encoded protein is CASSLLKGAANTEAFF.

The V and J genes are TRBV9 and TRBJ1-1; TRBD1 is a possible D gene (6 bases). Per the germline V gene, CDR1 is SGDLS and CDR2 is YYNGEE. This CDR3 comprises 16 residues. V was shortened by 4 bases and J by 9 bases, with 25 bases between the two germline ends. CDR3: CASSQAITGLRSKAFF. The CDR3 nucleotides are TGTGCCAGCAGCCAAGCGATAACAGGGTTGCGTAGTAAAGCTTTCTTT.

The chain recombines TRBV11-2 with TRBJ2-3; 9 bases are shared with TRBD2. The CDR3 loop spans 16 amino acids. The J segment lost 0 bases and the V segment lost 5 bases, leaving 6 bases of the junction unmatched. Germline CDR1 reads SGHAT; CDR2 reads FQNNGV. The CDR3 sequence: CASSPAGLASTDTQYF. The CDR3 DNA reads TGTGCCAGCAGCCCCGCGGGACTAGCTAGCACAGATACGCAGTATTTT.

There are a few counts of this clone. CDR3 region: CASSTQRDGYEQYF. DNA for the CDR3: TGTGCCAGCAGCACCCAGCGGGACGGGTACGAGCAGTACTTC. The chain has TRBV11-1 and TRBJ2-7, with 7 bases identical to TRBD2. The CDR3 consists of 14 residues. The germline gives CDR1 SGHAT, CDR2 FQDESV (reference sequence). Trimming at V came to 5 bases and at J to 4 bases, leaving 8 bases not matched to a gene.

The V call is TRBV15, the J call TRBJ1-2; no definite D call. The CDR3 is 16 residues long. CDR1 LNHNV and CDR2 YYDKDF come from the germline V gene (reference sequence). V gave up 0 bases and J gave up 4 bases, with 15 bases separating them. The CDR3 spells CATSRDRTAASYGYTF. In DNA form, the CDR3 reads TGTGCCACCAGCAGAGATCGTACGGCAGCATCCTATGGCTACACCTTC.

The chain links TRBV28 to TRBJ1-3; possible D gene TRBD1, 5 bases. Trimming took off 4 bases at V and 2 bases at J, with 15 bases between the two ends. The length of the CDR3 is 16 residues. Per the germline V gene, CDR1 is MDHEN and CDR2 is SYDVKM. The DNA of the CDR3 is TGTGCCAGCAGTTACGGCGTCAGGGTCCCTGGAAACACCATATATTTT. This gives the protein CASSYGVRVPGNTIYF.

The V call is TRBV29-1, the J call TRBJ1-2; D is perhaps TRBD1 (5 bases). Germline V CDR1 and CDR2: SQVTM, ANQGSEA. The CDR3 has 11 amino acids. The V end was cut by 1 base, the J end by 8 bases, with 8 bases between. CDR3 DNA sequence: TGCAGCGTTGAAGGGGGGGAGGGCTACACCTTC. Translated: CSVEGGEGYTF. The full variable domain, with the rest looked up from reference TRBV29-1 and TRBJ1-2, is SAVISQKPSRDICQRGTSLTIQCQVDSQVTMMFWYRQQPGQSLTLIATANQGSEATYESGFVIDKFPISRPNLTFSTLTVSNMSPEDSSIYLCSVEGGEGYTFGSGTRLTVV.

The rearrangement uses TRBV11-1 and TRBJ1-1, with D perhaps TRBD1 (5 bases). The germline CDR1 and CDR2 sequences are SGHAT and FQDESV (reference sequence). The V gene lost 3 bases and the J gene lost 8 bases, with 13 bases spanning the gap. This CDR3 comprises 13 residues. The CDR3 is CASSLEGFGEAFF. CDR3 sequence (DNA): TGTGCCAGCAGCTTGGAGGGGTTTGGAGAAGCTTTCTTT. The whole variable domain, filled in from reference TRBV11-1 and TRBJ1-1, reads EAEVAQSPRYKITEKSQAVAFWCDPISGHATLYWYRQILGQGPELLVQFQDESVVDDSQLPKDRFSAERLKGVDSTLKIQPAELGDSAMYLCASSLEGFGEAFFGQGTRLTVV.

J is TRBJ2-2 and V is TRBV11-2; 7 bases map to TRBD2. Per germline, CDR1 SGHAT and CDR2 FQNNGV. The CDR3 runs 16 residues. With V trimmed by 3 bases and J by 6 bases, 10 bases remained unmatched. The CDR3 protein is CASSFAISGGAGELFF. The CDR3 DNA is TGTGCCAGCAGCTTTGCGATATCGGGGGGTGCCGGGGAGCTGTTTTTT.

This clone occurred once. The J gene is TRBJ1-2, the V gene TRBV18; no clear D. This CDR3 is built from 15 residues. The germline CDR1 and CDR2 sequences are KGHSH and LQKENI. Trimming removed 6 bases from V and 4 bases from J, with 18 bases in between. CDR3 in DNA: TGTGCCAGCTCTGCGGACTGGCGCCCTGGCTATGGCTACACCTTC. This gives the protein CASSADWRPGYGYTF.

V usage is TRBV5-6 and J usage is TRBJ1-2; D is undetermined. Germline-derived CDR1 and CDR2 are SGHDT and YYEEEE. V was clipped by 3 bases and J by 5 bases, with 17 bases between them. The CDR3 extends over 15 amino acids. DNA for the CDR3: TGTGCCAGCAGCTCCAGCACGGGAGTACCTTATGGCTACACCTTC. Residues: CASSSSTGVPYGYTF. The variable domain in full, with the rest retrieved from reference TRBV5-6 and TRBJ1-2, is DAGVTQSPTHLIKTRGQQVTLRCSPKSGHDTVSWYQQALGQGPQFIFQYYEEEERQRGNFPDRFSGHQFPNYSSELNVNALLLGDSALYLCASSSSTGVPYGYTFGSGTRLTVV.